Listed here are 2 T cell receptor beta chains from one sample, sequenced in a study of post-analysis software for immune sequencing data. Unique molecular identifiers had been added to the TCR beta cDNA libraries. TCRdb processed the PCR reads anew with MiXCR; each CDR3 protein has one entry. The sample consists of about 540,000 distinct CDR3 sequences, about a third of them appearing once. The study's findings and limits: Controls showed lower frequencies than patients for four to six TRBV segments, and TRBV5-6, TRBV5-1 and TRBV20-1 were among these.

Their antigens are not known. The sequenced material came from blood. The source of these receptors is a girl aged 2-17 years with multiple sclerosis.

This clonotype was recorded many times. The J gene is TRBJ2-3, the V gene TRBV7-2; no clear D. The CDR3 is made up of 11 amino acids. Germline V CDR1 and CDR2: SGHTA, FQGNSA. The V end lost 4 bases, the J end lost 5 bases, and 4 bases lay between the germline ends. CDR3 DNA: TGTGCCAGCAGCTATCTAGATACGCAGTATTTT. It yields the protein CASSYLDTQYF.

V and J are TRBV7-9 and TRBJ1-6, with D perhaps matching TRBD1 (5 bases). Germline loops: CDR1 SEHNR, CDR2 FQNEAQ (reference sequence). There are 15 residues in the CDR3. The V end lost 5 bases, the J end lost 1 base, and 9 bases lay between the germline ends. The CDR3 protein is CASSPPGSYNSPLHF. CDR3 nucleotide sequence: TGTGCCAGCAGCCCCCCAGGGTCCTATAATTCACCCCTCCACTTT. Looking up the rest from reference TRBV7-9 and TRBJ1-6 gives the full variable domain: DTGVSQNPRHKITKRGQNVTFRCDPISEHNRLYWYRQTLGQGPEFLTYFQNEAQLEKSRLLSDRFSAERPKGSFSTLEIQRTEQGDSAMYLCASSPPGSYNSPLHFGNGTRLTVT.